This T cell receptor (beta chain) was recovered during a study of vaccination and CD4 T cells after COVID-19 (dated 2022 in TCRdb). Regarding the complete study: Every convalescent patient had a positive nasal swab PCR test for SARS-CoV-2, with mild disease in several patients and severe disease in one. Six males and four females were included in the convalescent cohort, with two Hispanic individuals, seven Caucasians, two Asians and one multiracial person represented. Participants received two doses of either the Pfizer-BioNTech BNT162b2 vaccine (n=8) or the Moderna mRNA-1273 vaccine (n=2). Post-COVID blood samples from convalescent patients were collected a median of around 100 days after diagnosis, with a range of about 30 to 170 days. Post-vaccine blood samples were obtained a median of around 67 days after the second vaccine dose, with a range of roughly 12 to 250 days. Culture stimuli were overlapping spike peptide pools from SARS-CoV-2 and from the common cold coronaviruses HCoV-NL63, HCoV-OC43 and HCoV-229E. As controls, cultures received a CEFX viral epitope pool (the positive control), an HIV-1 Nef peptide pool (the negative control), or no peptide at all. In approximately eleven COVID-19 convalescent patients and a few infection-naive healthy vaccine recipients, the spike-specific CD4+ TCR repertoire before mRNA vaccination was compared with the repertoire after mRNA vaccination. What the authors observed across the whole study: Although the median number of SARS-CoV-2-reactive clonotypes went up from roughly 23 after infection to 38 after vaccination, the increase was not significant. The number of convalescent patients in the study was relatively small, and the study did not examine early timepoints following natural infection. Among the post-vaccine SARS-CoV-2-reactive clones in convalescent patients, a median roughly 85% showed up only after vaccination, which suggests vaccine-specific priming. Nearly all vaccine-specific clones in convalescent patients (304 of 307) were mono-reactive for SARS-CoV-2 spike rather than cross-reactive with common cold coronaviruses.

This specimen's treatment or condition label, per the study, means: approximately nine-day PBMC culture with coronavirus spike peptide pools or control peptides (ViraFEST assay). The ViraFEST assay was used in the study, in which antigen-specific T cells were expanded with peptide pools and expanded clonotypes were subsequently identified by TCR sequencing. The positive SARS-CoV-2 PCR tests of the convalescent patients were dated from March to December 2020, before the Alpha, Beta and Delta variants emerged in the United States. Each well held under 2.5 million PBMCs cultured in IMDM containing approximately 5% human AB serum and 10 IU/ml IL-2, with around 9.2 ug/ml peptide pools added. Half of the culture medium was replaced with fresh IL-2-containing medium on days 3 and 7. After about 10 days of culture, CD4+ T cells were isolated by negative selection using the EasySep CD4+ T cell isolation kit. Ficoll-Paque Plus gradient centrifugation was used to isolate PBMCs from whole blood, and the isolated PBMCs were then either used fresh or cryopreserved at -140C. Each culture condition was generally run in triplicate wells.

This clonotype was detected a few times. Its antigen is still unknown. Qualities for individual bases were not recorded, and no much larger clone is one base off. Receptors were amplified or captured by PCR. DNA from cultured CD4+ T cells was subjected to TCR sequencing with the Oncomine TCR Beta short-read assay at the Johns Hopkins FTIC core. The QIAamp micro DNA kit was used to extract genomic DNA from the cultured CD4+ T cells. Oncomine TCR Beta libraries from cultured CD4+ T cells were pooled with unique dual indexes and sequenced on an Illumina iSeq 100. The original pipeline was this. Non-productive sequences were removed, and CDR3s that did not start with C, did not end with F or W, or were shorter than 7 amino acids were discarded. Antigen-specific clonotypes were identified using the MANAFEST web application through comparison of peptide-stimulated wells with reference and other culture wells. For a clone to be called positive, the clone needed an FDR below 0.05, an odds ratio above 5, and a productive frequency above 0.1% in at least two of three replicate wells. Cross-reactive clonotypes were defined as significantly expanded in both SARS-CoV-2 spike wells and at least one common cold coronavirus spike condition. Similarity between CDR3 sequences was evaluated in R version 3.6.1 using Levenshtein distances (stringdist) and unrooted phylogenetic trees (ape). In TCRdb, the public reads were trimmed at Q25 with fastp and aligned with MiXCR, with productive beta chains retained. Entries that share a CDR3 protein sequence are merged under the most common genes and DNA. Here the V and J calls rest on TCRdb's processing, not on the authors' analysis. For this sample the table gives 15,000 to 20,000 distinct CDR3 sequences, of which just under 55% were detected only once. The ten biggest clones cover approximately 8.4% of the sample.

The sample was CD4+ T cells from blood, cultured in vitro. The clonotype comes from a human donor who had recovered from COVID-19.

In nucleotide form, the sequence is TGTGCCAGTAGTAGTAGGCTAGCGGGGGGCAATGAGCAGTTCTTC. The encoded protein is CASSSRLAGGNEQFF. Recombination joined TRBV19 with TRBJ2-1; 11 bases in the middle match TRBD2. Unmatched junction bases come to 5, with V trimmed by 4 bases and J by 6 bases. Its CDR3 holds 15 amino acids, cysteine through phenylalanine. The DNA shown is the 45-base CDR3, in frame from base 1. CDR1 and CDR2 were assigned from the germline V gene (reference sequence) as LNHDA and SQIVND.